This TCR beta chain was captured in a study of early stage breast cancer tumors. As for the study in general: Of around 15 invasive breast tumors, more than nine were hormone receptor-positive, HER2-negative. Samples were sequenced at 7.5 to 10-fold average coverage. Whole-study results and caveats: Tumor and normal breast were distinguished via blood comparison in most of the 16 patients. Tumors had about 2.5-fold higher T cell density and higher clonality than adjacent normal breast tissue.

This clone was observed a single time. Its target is not known. CDR3 length: 12 amino acids. The V end was cut by 5 bases, the J end by 7 bases, with 8 bases between. The germline V gene encodes CDR1 SGHVS and CDR2 FQNEAQ. TCRdb keeps only in-frame clones here, not all; method: immunoSEQ multiplex PCR. The sample has about 14,000 clones; roughly 83% are singletons. The specimen sequenced was normal breast tissue next to the tumor. The rearrangement links TRBV7-8 to TRBJ2-2; D remains ambiguous. The sequence was collected from a person aged 25 to 40 with breast cancer. The CDR3 nucleotides read TGTGCCAGCAGCCCAGAAGGCGGGGAGCTGTTTTTT. Residues: CASSPEGGELFF.